The present entry profiles one TCR beta chain with its context. This sample is part of a study of blood T cell repertoires in COVID-19. Turning to the study itself: There were acute and convalescent COVID-19 samples, and they came from the United States, Italy and Spain. T cells, B-cell-depleted T cells, or PBMCs provided the cDNA or gDNA that served as material.

Cohorts were based on clinical histories the participants reported. The CDR3 covers 15 residues. The germline V gene has CDR1 SGHNT and CDR2 YENEEA. Trimming took off 5 bases at V and 0 bases at J, with 10 bases between the two ends. In the original processing: Amplification from reference gene primers served as the basis for estimated nucleated cell counts. Assay: immunoSEQ multiplex PCR; the TCRdb copy retains only in-frame clones and omits some. Clonal size and the V and J genes are those of that table, whereas D and trimming came from the DNA. The table lists more than 200,000 clones, about nine tenths of them singletons.

V and J are TRBV11-3 and TRBJ2-2, with D possibly TRBD1 on 5 matching bases. The specimen sequenced was PBMCs or T cells enriched from blood (not recorded which). The source of this sequence is a woman between 18 and 29 years old who had recovered from COVID-19. CDR3 in amino acids: CASSPATANTGELFF. The CDR3 DNA sequence: TGTGCCAGCAGCCCAGCGACAGCGAACACCGGGGAGCTGTTTTTT.